This T cell receptor (beta chain) derives from a study of cytomegalovirus exposure and HLA in healthy donors. Regarding the study as a whole: Apparent HLA restriction characterized most CMV-associated TCR beta chains in a later analysis.

13 Jbeta primers and 60 Vbeta primers were used for the PCR. The assay was immunoSEQ multiplex PCR, and TCRdb's table has in-frame clones only and misses some. This table holds approximately 79,000 clones, around 81% found once. CDR1 and CDR2 (germline): SGDLS, YYNGEE. V gave up 5 bases and J gave up 4 bases; unmatched junction bases: 6. The length of the CDR3 is 15 residues. Regarding this clone: No antigen is known for it.

Sample: PBMCs. The genes are TRBV9 and TRBJ1-5, with 10 bases aligning to TRBD1. The sequence was collected from a man aged 35 to 55 in good health and CMV-seronegative. CDR3 bases: TGTGCCAGCAGTCCGACAGGGGGCGTAAATCAGCCCCAGCATTTT. It specifies CASSPTGGVNQPQHF. Combining the CDR3 with reference TRBV9 and TRBJ1-5 gives the whole variable domain DSGVTQTPKHLITATGQRVTLRCSPRSGDLSVYWYQQSLDQGLQFLIQYYNGEERAKGNILERFSAQQFPDLHSELNLSSLELGDSALYFCASSPTGGVNQPQHFGDGTRLSIL.